Below, 20 T cell receptor beta chains from the same sample are listed, as sequenced in a study of a mutant IDH1 vaccine in newly diagnosed glioma (dated by TCRdb to 2020 to 2022). Libraries came from the immunoSEQ multiplex PCR assay. TCRdb obtained this table from immuneACCESS and retained in-frame rearrangements with V and J assigned. These tables miss some clones; where compared with another copy, unresolved V genes account for less than half of the shortfall, and the remainder is unexplained. In this sample the table shows 45,000 to 60,000 clones, over 75% of which occur a single time. About 5.2% of the sample lies in the top ten. What these receptors recognize is not known. Per the publication, the time point label means: week 5, during vaccination. Each vaccine dose was 300 ug of a 20-mer mutant IDH1 peptide in Montanide, given subcutaneously with topical imiquimod. The source was PBMCs, collected from a glioma patient whose treatment included an IDH1 peptide vaccine. Receptors were obtained from a man over 45 with glioma.

V and J are TRBV5-1 and TRBJ2-5; no firm D call. The V gene's germline CDR1 is SGHRS and CDR2 YFSETQ. The V gene lost 0 bases and the J gene lost 2 bases, with 8 bases spanning the gap. The CDR3 sequence is 14 residues long. CDR3 residues: CASSLGHLQETQYF. The CDR3 DNA follows: TGCGCCAGCAGCTTGGGACACTTACAAGAGACCCAGTACTTC.

The chain carries TRBV27 and TRBJ1-4; 7 positions agree with TRBD1. Germline CDR1 is MNHEY and CDR2 is SMNVEV (reference sequence). The CDR3 sequence is 14 residues long. The V and J ends lost 3 bases and 3 bases, in that order; junction bases with no gene match: 1. CDR3 sequence (DNA): TGTGCCAGCAGTTTCGGGACAGCTAATGAAAAACTGTTTTTT. As protein: CASSFGTANEKLFF. The whole variable domain, remainder taken from reference TRBV27 and TRBJ1-4, is EAQVTQNPRYLITVTGKKLTVTCSQNMNHEYMSWYRQDPGLGLRQIYYSMNVEVTDKGDVPEGYKVSRKEKRNFPLILESPSPNQTSLYFCASSFGTANEKLFFGSGTQLSVL.

The V and J genes are TRBV4-1 and TRBJ2-5, with 8 positions matching TRBD1. Trimming cost V 2 bases and J 0 bases; bases outside gene matches: 11. The CDR3 is 18 residues long. From germline, CDR1 is MGHRA and CDR2 YSYEKL. The CDR3 nucleotides are TGCGCCAGCAGCCAAAGGGTGTTACAGGGGGAAAACCAAGAGACCCAGTACTTC. Translation: CASSQRVLQGENQETQYF.

The V and J genes are TRBV5-1 and TRBJ2-3; 8 bases are shared with TRBD2. The CDR3 totals 17 residues. Germline loops: CDR1 SGHRS, CDR2 YFSETQ. V lost 1 base to trimming and J lost 0 bases; unmatched junction nucleotides: 7. The CDR3 nucleotides are TGCGCCAGCAGCTTGTTGTCGGGGGGGCCTAGCACAGATACGCAGTATTTT. Residues: CASSLLSGGPSTDTQYF.

The chain combines TRBV7-9 with TRBJ1-3; D possibly corresponds to TRBD1 (6 bases). The germline V gene encodes CDR1 SEHNR and CDR2 FQNEAQ (reference sequence). There are 14 residues in the CDR3. V was clipped by 3 bases and J by 3 bases, with 9 bases between them. The CDR3 reads CASSLGTLGNTIYF. CDR3 sequence (DNA): TGTGCCAGCAGCTTGGGGACACTTGGAAACACCATATATTTT.

V and J are TRBV4-1 and TRBJ2-1, with a weak D call TRBD2 (7 bases). The ends were cut back, 0 bases at V and 3 bases at J, with 12 bases in the middle. From germline, CDR1 is MGHRA and CDR2 YSYEKL. This CDR3 comprises 16 residues. This CDR3 is CASSQDTGGVYNEQFF. For the CDR3, the DNA is TGCGCCAGCAGCCAAGATACGGGGGGCGTCTACAATGAGCAGTTCTTC.

The rearrangement links TRBV10-3 to TRBJ1-5, with D possibly being TRBD1 (6 bases). Per germline, CDR1 ENHRY and CDR2 SYGVKD. V lost 7 bases and J lost 5, with 12 bases in between. CDR3 length: 13 residues. Here the CDR3 reads CAITRGIDQPQHF. The CDR3, as DNA: TGTGCCATCACCAGGGGTATTGATCAGCCCCAGCATTTT.

This clone showed up just a few times. The chain carries TRBV27 and TRBJ1-2, with D tentatively TRBD1 (5 bases). Germline loops: CDR1 MNHEY, CDR2 SMNVEV (reference sequence). The CDR3 length is 14 residues. Trimming took off 8 bases at V and 2 bases at J, with 15 bases between the two ends. CDR3 in amino acids: CASARSQGNYGYTF. Written as DNA, the CDR3 is TGTGCCAGCGCTAGGTCCCAGGGCAACTATGGCTACACCTTC.

This clone was recorded once. The chain links TRBV5-4 to TRBJ2-3; 9 bases align to TRBD2. Germline loops: CDR1 SGHNT, CDR2 YYREEE (reference sequence). V lost 2 bases to trimming and J lost 5 bases; unmatched junction nucleotides: 12. The CDR3 totals 17 residues. In DNA form, the CDR3 reads TGTGCCAGCAGCTTCCCAAGGGGCGGGGGGGCCGAAGATACGCAGTATTTT. Amino acid sequence: CASSFPRGGGAEDTQYF.

The chain carries TRBV28 and TRBJ1-2; TRBD1 might be the D (6 bases). V lost 8 bases and J lost 7, with 17 bases in between. CDR1 and CDR2 from the germline V gene are MDHEN and SYDVKM. CDR3 size: 13 residues. CDR3 region: CASRGGDAGGYTF. The CDR3 DNA reads TGTGCCAGCCGTGGGGGCGATGCGGGTGGCTACACCTTC.

V usage is TRBV5-4 and J usage is TRBJ2-7; D unclear. The CDR3 contains 12 residues. V was shortened by 3 bases and J by 0 bases, with 4 bases between the two germline ends. Looked up from germline, CDR1 is SGHNT and CDR2 is YYREEE (reference sequence). CDR3 bases: TGTGCCAGCAGCTCGAGCTCCTACGAGCAGTACTTC. Translation gives CASSSSSYEQYF.

The CDR3 sequence is CAWSAYLETQYF. The CDR3 bases are TGTGCCTGGAGTGCATACCTGGAGACCCAGTACTTC. This sequence joins TRBV30 and TRBJ2-5; D is undetermined. V was shortened by 1 base and J by 5 bases, with 8 bases between the two germline ends. Germline lookup yields CDR1 GTSNPN and CDR2 SVGIG (reference sequence). The CDR3 is 12 residues long.

The gene calls are TRBV6-1 and TRBJ2-7, with 7 bases identical to TRBD1. The V gene's germline CDR1 is MNHNS and CDR2 SASEGT. CDR3 length: 15 residues. V gave up 7 bases and J gave up 1 base; unmatched junction bases: 10. CDR3 in DNA: TGTGCCAGCAAGCGACAGGGCGACCCTTCCTACGAGCAGTACTTC. Translated, it gives CASKRQGDPSYEQYF.

The chain couples TRBV4-3 to TRBJ1-4; D is uncertain. The length of the CDR3 is 15 residues. The germline V and J ends were trimmed by 1 base and 8 bases, with 14 bases remaining between them. Germline assignment: CDR1 LGHNA and CDR2 YSLEER. Here the CDR3 reads CASSQGVQEREKLFF. CDR3 nucleotide sequence: TGCGCCAGCAGCCAAGGGGTGCAAGAACGGGAAAAACTGTTTTTT.

V is TRBV9 and J is TRBJ2-5, with 8 bases that match TRBD2. The trim removed 0 bases at V and 3 bases at J, leaving 4 bases unmatched. The CDR3 is 15 amino acids. Germline assignment: CDR1 SGDLS and CDR2 YYNGEE. The CDR3 region has the DNA TGTGCCAGCAGCGTAGTGGGACTAGGGGAAGAGACCCAGTACTTC. It encodes CASSVVGLGEETQYF.

The chain is built from TRBV30 and TRBJ1-1, with D possibly being TRBD1 (6 bases). Germline V gene lookup returns CDR1 GTSNPN and CDR2 SVGIG (reference sequence). V lost 1 base to trimming and J lost 1 base, with 7 bases between them. The CDR3 has 13 amino acids. The CDR3 sequence: CAWSGTENTEAFF. The CDR3 DNA sequence: TGTGCCTGGAGTGGGACAGAGAACACTGAAGCTTTCTTT.

The V gene is TRBV27, the J gene TRBJ1-5, with D maybe TRBD1 (6 bases). The germline V gene encodes CDR1 MNHEY and CDR2 SMNVEV (reference sequence). This CDR3 comprises 15 residues. V was shortened by 4 bases and J by 1 base, with 11 bases between the two germline ends. The DNA for the CDR3 is TGTGCCAGCAGTTCACAGGGACCAAGCAATCAGCCCCAGCATTTT. It is translated as CASSSQGPSNQPQHF.

This clone was seen just once. J is TRBJ2-7 and V is TRBV4-1; TRBD2 aligns across 7 bases. The CDR3 totals 14 residues. Trimming took 0 bases from V and 3 from J; bases not matched to a gene: 2. Germline V lookup: CDR1 MGHRA, CDR2 YSYEKL. In DNA, the CDR3 is TGCGCCAGCAGCCAAGATCCGGGGGGCTACGAGCAGTACTTC. Its protein product is CASSQDPGGYEQYF.

The chain carries TRBV7-8 and TRBJ1-1; D remains unclear. Germline-derived CDR1 and CDR2 are SGHVS and FQNEAQ. Trimming cost V 4 bases and J 0 bases, with 9 bases left between them. The CDR3 has 14 residues. The CDR3: CASSSTNLNTEAFF. In DNA, the CDR3 is TGTGCCAGCAGCTCTACGAACCTGAACACTGAAGCTTTCTTT.

This chain links TRBV11-2 with TRBJ2-7, with D hard to call. The CDR3 sequence is 14 residues long. Trimming left V 5 bases short and J 6 bases short, with 17 bases between. CDR1 SGHAT and CDR2 FQNNGV come from the germline V gene. Written as DNA, the CDR3 is TGTGCCAGCAGCGATAATGGATCTAAGGGCGAGCAGTACTTC. This codes for CASSDNGSKGEQYF.